Following are 8 T cell receptor beta chains from one sample sequenced in a study of T cells in Graves' hyperthyroidism and ophthalmopathy. Researchers took RNA transcripts and amplified the TCR beta CDR3 regions from them. A set of HTBI primers served as the primers for a first-round RT-PCR of the TCR CDR3. In TCRdb, the multiplex PCR reads were re-called with MiXCR into one record per CDR3 protein. The sample has around 300,000 distinct CDR3 sequences, roughly 13% seen once. The source material was blood. The receptors here all came from a woman in her forties with Graves' hyperthyroidism.

As regards this clonotype: At one end, the junction sequence differs from germline, possibly due to a read error. The chain carries TRBV5-1 and TRBJ1-4; the match to TRBD1 covers 8 bases. This CDR3 region has 17 residues. Germline V lookup: CDR1 SGHRS, CDR2 YFSETQ. CDR3 nucleotides: TGTGCCAGCAGCTCTGGACAGGGACGAGAAGAAAATGAAAAACTGTTTTTT. Residues: CASSSGQGREENEKLFF.

The chain recombines TRBV19 with TRBJ1-1; D may be TRBD1 (5 bases). CDR1 and CDR2 (germline): LNHDA, SQIVND (reference sequence). With 3 bases removed from V and 3 bases from J, the gap between germline ends came to 11 bases. The CDR3 sequence is 14 residues long. The CDR3 DNA reads TGTGCCAGTAGTATGGATGGGGCGTACACTGAAGCTTTCTTT. This translates into CASSMDGAYTEAFF.

The V call is TRBV5-4, the J call TRBJ2-2; TRBD2 aligns across 9 bases. This CDR3 has 16 amino acids. Germline V gene sequence: CDR1 SGHNT, CDR2 YYREEE (reference sequence). V shed 0 bases, J shed 6 bases, and the junction held 6 bases outside the gene matches. In DNA, the CDR3 is TGTGCCAGCAGCTTGGCCGGGACTAGCTCTGCCGGGGAGCTGTTTTTT. This gives the protein CASSLAGTSSAGELFF.

A few counts support this clonotype. The chain links TRBV20-1 to TRBJ2-7; the match to TRBD2 covers 11 bases. The germline gives CDR1 DFQATT, CDR2 SNEGSKA (reference sequence). The V gene end was trimmed by 3 bases and the J gene end by 1 base; junction bases not matched to a gene: 11. CDR3 length equals 17 residues. This chain's CDR3 is CSASDLTSGRGSYEQYF. In DNA, the CDR3 is TGCAGTGCTAGCGACCTTACTAGCGGGAGAGGGTCCTACGAGCAGTACTTC.

This clonotype has ten or more counts. This sequence joins TRBV20-1 and TRBJ2-5; D not certain. This CDR3 spans 12 amino acids. The germline V gene has CDR1 DFQATT and CDR2 SNEGSKA (reference sequence). V lost 3 bases, J lost 1 base, and 6 bases lay in between. The DNA for the CDR3 is TGCAGTGCTAGTACTTTCCAAGAGACCCAGTACTTC. This sequence encodes CSASTFQETQYF.

Concerning this clonotype: A much larger clonotype is one base distant, so this may be a read error. The chain's CDR3 is CAWDWGQLNTETFF. CDR3 bases: TGTGCCTGGGACTGGGGACAGCTGAACACTGAAACTTTCTTT. The chain has TRBV30 and TRBJ1-1, with 7 bases aligning to TRBD1. Germline V gene data show CDR1 as GTSNPN and CDR2 as SVGIG (reference sequence). CDR3 length: 14 residues.

Remarks on this clonotype: A much larger clone differs from this one at a single base, so this may be a read error. The chain is built from TRBV20-1 and TRBJ2-1; possibly TRBD2 for D (7 bases). Germline V lookup: CDR1 DFQATT, CDR2 SNEGSKA (reference sequence). V dropped 8 bases and J dropped 0 bases, with 26 bases sitting between them. The CDR3 covers 18 residues. CDR3 in amino acids: CSPHGGLADPSSYNEQFF. CDR3 DNA: TGCAGTCCACACGGGGGGCTAGCGGACCCTAGCTCCTACAATGAGCAGTTCTTC.

The V gene is TRBV7-9, the J gene TRBJ2-7; 9 bases match TRBD2. V dropped 5 bases and J dropped 4; count of bases not matched to a gene: 6. Germline V lookup: CDR1 SEHNR, CDR2 FQNEAQ (reference sequence). This CDR3 comprises 14 residues. The CDR3 nucleotides read TGTGCCAGCAGCCCAATAGCGGGAGAGTACGAGCAGTACTTC. Its protein is CASSPIAGEYEQYF.